The 10 T cell receptor beta chains below come from one sample, sequenced in a study of blood T cell repertoires in COVID-19. Assay: immunoSEQ multiplex PCR; the TCRdb copy retains only in-frame clones and omits some. The sample holds 120,000 or so clones, 82% seen once. Sequenced: peripheral blood. The source is a woman aged 60-75 years with acute or convalescent COVID-19.

V and J are TRBV6-1 and TRBJ1-2; no firm D call. The CDR3 has 14 amino acids. The ends were cut back, 6 bases at V and 4 bases at J, with 15 bases in the middle. The germline gives CDR1 MNHNS, CDR2 SASEGT. CDR3 bases: TGTGCCAGCAGCCCGGCGGGGAGCAGCTATGGCTACACCTTC. Protein: CASSPAGSSYGYTF.

The V and J genes are TRBV29-1 and TRBJ2-3; D unclear. The germline CDR1 and CDR2 sequences are SQVTM and ANQGSEA. The CDR3 has 13 residues. V shed 4 bases and J shed 4 bases, with 12 bases lying between them. The CDR3 protein is CSVGNYLADTQYF. The DNA for the CDR3 is TGCAGCGTTGGCAACTACCTCGCAGATACGCAGTATTTT.

The V call is TRBV4-3, the J call TRBJ2-1; D is unclear. The CDR3 is made up of 14 amino acids. Germline V CDR1 and CDR2: LGHNA, YSLEER. Between the trimmed V and J ends, which lost 0 bases and 4 bases, there was a span of 7 bases. The CDR3 here is CASSQDRRYNEQFF. The CDR3 nucleotides are TGCGCCAGCAGCCAAGATCGCAGGTACAATGAGCAGTTCTTC.

V is TRBV4-1 and J is TRBJ1-1, with TRBD1 as a possible D gene (5 bases). CDR3 length: 15 residues. The V gene's germline CDR1 is MGHRA and CDR2 YSYEKL. V gave up 0 bases and J gave up 5 bases, with 13 bases separating them. The CDR3 loop is CASSQDRLGGTEAFF. The CDR3 coding sequence is TGCGCCAGCAGCCAAGATAGGCTCGGGGGGACTGAAGCTTTCTTT.

The V gene is TRBV5-1, the J gene TRBJ1-1; D might be TRBD1 (6 bases). The CDR3 contains 16 residues. The germline gives CDR1 SGHRS, CDR2 YFSETQ. Trimming took 4 bases from V and 0 from J, leaving 16 bases between them. Written as DNA, the CDR3 is TGCGCCAGCAGCGGGGAGGGATGGGACATGAACACTGAAGCTTTCTTT. It is translated as CASSGEGWDMNTEAFF.

This chain uses TRBV21-1 with TRBJ1-6; the table gives TRBD1 as D, unverified against the DNA. TRBV21-1 is a listed pseudogene. The CDR3 contains 16 residues. The CDR3: CASSTNRESLPSPLHF. In nucleotides, the CDR3 is TGTGCCAGCAGCACTAACAGGGAATCCCTTCCTTCACCCCTCCACTTT.

The chain carries TRBV29-1 and TRBJ1-2; D gene uncertain. The CDR3 covers 13 residues. Trimming removed 4 bases from V and 3 bases from J, with 12 bases in between. The germline V gene encodes CDR1 SQVTM and CDR2 ANQGSEA. The CDR3 DNA reads as TGCAGCGTTGTTTCTCCCGGGGACTATGGCTACACCTTC. Its protein is CSVVSPGDYGYTF.

This chain links TRBV7-2 with TRBJ2-1; 9 nucleotides align to TRBD1. Germline V CDR1 and CDR2: SGHTA, FQGNSA. Trimming removed 3 bases from V and 11 bases from J; junction bases left unmatched: 14. This CDR3 comprises 16 residues. The CDR3 loop is CASSFTAPTDRGKQFF. DNA for the CDR3: TGTGCCAGCAGCTTTACCGCACCTACGGACAGGGGCAAGCAGTTCTTC.

This chain links TRBV4-2 with TRBJ1-1; D is unresolved. The CDR3 is made up of 15 amino acids. V shed 2 bases and J shed 2 bases, with 12 bases lying between them. Germline values: CDR1 LGHNA, CDR2 YNFKEQ. The CDR3 nucleotides are TGTGCCAGCAGCCAATTGGTCTCAGTTAACACTGAAGCTTTCTTT. This gives the protein CASSQLVSVNTEAFF.

The V call is TRBV11-3, the J call TRBJ1-1, with D uncertain. The CDR3 contains 18 residues. The germline CDR1 and CDR2 sequences are SGHNT and YENEEA. The V end was cut by 0 bases, the J end by 1 base, with 18 bases between. Written as DNA, the CDR3 is TGTGCCAGCAGCTTAGAATCGTATAGAGCGGTCCAGAACACTGAAGCTTTCTTT. Translation gives CASSLESYRAVQNTEAFF.